The rows below give T cell receptor beta chains drawn from one sample of a study of OX40 agonist ivuxolimab in advanced cancers. Sequenced by immunoSEQ multiplex PCR; TCRdb stores in-frame clones only, minus some. The sample gives 25,000 to 35,000 clones, roughly 84% of which show up once; roughly a fifth is in the top ten. Specimen: CD4+ or CD8+ T cells sorted from blood, collected in a trial of the OX40 agonist ivuxolimab. Receptor source: an adult with an advanced solid tumor such as melanoma, head and neck, liver or kidney cancer. CDR3s include the opening cysteine and the closing phenylalanine or tryptophan. D genes are given only for firm matches. Not all rows give a size; the values are once, few, many and, for expanded clones, a class.

d_call: -; clone_size: few; v_call: TRBV5-1; j_call: TRBJ1-2; cdr3_aa: CASSPGGSGGFGYTF; cdr3_nt: TGCGCCAGCAGCCCCGGGGGGAGCGGAGGTTTTGGCTACACCTTC
d_call: TRBD1; clone_size: -; v_call: TRBV7-9; j_call: TRBJ1-2; cdr3_aa: CASSLSRDRGAGYTF; cdr3_nt: TGTGCCAGCAGCTTAAGTCGAGACAGGGGGGCCGGCTACACCTTC
d_call: TRBD1; clone_size: -; v_call: TRBV9; j_call: TRBJ1-1; cdr3_aa: CASSPMAGGTEAFF; cdr3_nt: TGTGCCAGCAGCCCGATGGCAGGGGGCACTGAAGCTTTCTTT
d_call: -; clone_size: once; v_call: TRBV14; j_call: TRBJ2-7; cdr3_aa: CASSQFRGSYEQYF; cdr3_nt: TGTGCCAGCAGCCAATTCAGAGGGAGCTACGAGCAGTACTTC
d_call: TRBD1; clone_size: -; v_call: TRBV4-3; j_call: TRBJ2-5; cdr3_aa: CASSAGTGEETQYF; cdr3_nt: TGCGCCAGCAGCGCCGGGACAGGGGAAGAGACCCAGTACTTC
d_call: TRBD1; clone_size: -; v_call: TRBV27; j_call: TRBJ2-3; cdr3_aa: CASSLSGQTYRNTQYF; cdr3_nt: TGTGCCAGCAGTTTGTCGGGACAGACTTACAGGAATACGCAGTATTTT
d_call: -; clone_size: -; v_call: TRBV5-8; j_call: TRBJ1-5; cdr3_aa: CASLEGPIGNQPQHF; cdr3_nt: TGTGCCAGCCTGGAGGGGCCTATTGGAAATCAGCCCCAGCATTTT
d_call: TRBD1; clone_size: -; v_call: TRBV5-1; j_call: TRBJ1-4; cdr3_aa: CASSPGTVDNEKLFF; cdr3_nt: TGCGCCAGCAGCCCCGGGACAGTAGATAATGAAAAACTGTTTTTT
d_call: TRBD1; clone_size: -; v_call: TRBV6-6; j_call: TRBJ1-2; cdr3_aa: CASSLGQVRNYGYTF; cdr3_nt: TGTGCCAGCAGTTTGGGACAGGTCCGAAACTATGGCTACACCTTC
d_call: -; clone_size: -; v_call: TRBV9; j_call: TRBJ2-7; cdr3_aa: CASSVEAGVSYEQYF; cdr3_nt: TGTGCCAGCAGCGTAGAGGCAGGGGTCTCCTACGAGCAGTACTTC
d_call: TRBD1; clone_size: -; v_call: TRBV6-1; j_call: TRBJ2-7; cdr3_aa: CASSEANRGYEQYF; cdr3_nt: TGTGCCAGCAGTGAAGCTAACAGGGGGTACGAGCAGTACTTC
d_call: -; clone_size: -; v_call: TRBV25-1; j_call: TRBJ2-5; cdr3_aa: CASSPGAEETQYF; cdr3_nt: TGTGCCAGCAGTCCCGGGGCGGAGGAGACCCAGTACTTC
d_call: TRBD1; clone_size: -; v_call: TRBV5-1; j_call: TRBJ2-5; cdr3_aa: CASSFPQMMGRTGSTKSQETQYF; cdr3_nt: TGCGCCAGCAGCTTCCCCCAAATGATGGGCCGGACAGGTTCAACAAAATCCCAAGAGACCCAGTACTTC
d_call: TRBD1; clone_size: -; v_call: TRBV6-1; j_call: TRBJ2-3; cdr3_aa: CASSEQTGGTDTQYF; cdr3_nt: TGTGCCAGCAGTGAACAGACAGGGGGCACAGATACGCAGTATTTT
d_call: -; clone_size: -; v_call: TRBV28; j_call: TRBJ2-7; cdr3_aa: CASSPRVYEQYF; cdr3_nt: TGTGCCAGCAGCCCCCGGGTCTACGAGCAGTACTTC
d_call: TRBD1; clone_size: -; v_call: TRBV29-1; j_call: TRBJ2-5; cdr3_aa: CSVEDRDRGFTETQYF; cdr3_nt: TGCAGCGTTGAAGATAGGGACAGGGGTTTCACAGAGACCCAGTACTTC